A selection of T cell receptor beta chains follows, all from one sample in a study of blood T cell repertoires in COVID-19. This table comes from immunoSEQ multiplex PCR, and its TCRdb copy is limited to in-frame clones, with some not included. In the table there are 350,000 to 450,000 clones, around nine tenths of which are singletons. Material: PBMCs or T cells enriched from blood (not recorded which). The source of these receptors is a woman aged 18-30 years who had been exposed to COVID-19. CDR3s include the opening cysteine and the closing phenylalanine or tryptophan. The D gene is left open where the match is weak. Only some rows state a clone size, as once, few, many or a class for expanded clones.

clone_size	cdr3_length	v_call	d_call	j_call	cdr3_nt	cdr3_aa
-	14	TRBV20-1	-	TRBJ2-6	TGCAGTGCTAGTAGCTCCTCTGGGGCCAACGTCCTGACTTTC	CSASSSSGANVLTF
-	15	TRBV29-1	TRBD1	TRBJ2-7	TGCAGCGTTGAAGAAGGGGGACAGGGTTTCTACGAGCAGTACTTC	CSVEEGGQGFYEQYF
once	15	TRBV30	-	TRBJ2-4	TGTGCCTGGAGTGGTAGCAGGGTGGCCAAAAACATTCAGTACTTC	CAWSGSRVAKNIQYF
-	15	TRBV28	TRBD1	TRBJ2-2	TGTGCCAGCACCATTCAAGACAGGGATACCGGGGAGCTGTTTTTT	CASTIQDRDTGELFF
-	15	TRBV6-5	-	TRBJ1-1	TGTGCCAGCAGTCGACATGGAAGAACGAACACTGAAGCTTTCTTT	CASSRHGRTNTEAFF
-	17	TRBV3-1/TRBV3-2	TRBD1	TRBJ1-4	TGTGCCAGCAGCCGTGGACAGGGCGGGGTACTTAATGAAAAACTGTTTTTT	CASSRGQGGVLNEKLFF
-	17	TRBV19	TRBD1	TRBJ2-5	TGTGCCAGTAGGAGGACAGGGGGAGTTTCGTTTTCAGAGACCCAGTACTTC	CASRRTGGVSFSETQYF
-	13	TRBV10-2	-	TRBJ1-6	TGCGCCAGCAGTGGAGAGGAAAATTCACCCCTCCACTTT	CASSGEENSPLHF
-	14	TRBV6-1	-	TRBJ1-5	TGTGCCAGCAGTGATTTATATAGCAATCAGCCCCAGCATTTT	CASSDLYSNQPQHF
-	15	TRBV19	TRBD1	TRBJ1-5	TGTGCCAGTAGTTTGACAGGGGGCGCGAATCAGCCCCAGCATTTT	CASSLTGGANQPQHF
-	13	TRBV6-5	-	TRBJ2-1	TGTGCCAGCAGTACCGGGTCCAACAATGAGCAGTTCTTC	CASSTGSNNEQFF
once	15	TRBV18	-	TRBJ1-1	TGTGCCAGCTCACTTCGCGGGGAGTTGAACACTGAAGCTTTCTTT	CASSLRGELNTEAFF
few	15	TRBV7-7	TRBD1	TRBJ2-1	TGTGCCAGCAGCTTAGGACAGGGTTCCTACAATGAGCAGTTCTTC	CASSLGQGSYNEQFF
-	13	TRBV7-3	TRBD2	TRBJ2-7	TGTGCCAGCAGCTCAGGACTAGACGACGAGCAGTACTTC	CASSSGLDDEQYF
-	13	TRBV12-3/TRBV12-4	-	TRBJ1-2	TGTGCCAGCAGTAATCCGGGACTTAATGGCTACACCTTC	CASSNPGLNGYTF
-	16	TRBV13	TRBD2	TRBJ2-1	TGTGCCAGCAGCTTAGGTTTAGCGGGAGGGCCCAGTGAGCAGTTCTTC	CASSLGLAGGPSEQFF
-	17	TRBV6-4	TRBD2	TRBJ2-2	TGTGCCAGCAGTTTCGGACTAGCGGGGCGGAACACCGGGGAGCTGTTTTTT	CASSFGLAGRNTGELFF
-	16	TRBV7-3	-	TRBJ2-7	TGTGCCAGCAGCTTAGGCGGCTCCCGCCCCCCCTACGAGCAGTACTTC	CASSLGGSRPPYEQYF
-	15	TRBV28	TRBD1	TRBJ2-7	TGTGCCAGCAGGGGGGGGACAGGGGGCAAATACGAGCAGTACTTC	CASRGGTGGKYEQYF
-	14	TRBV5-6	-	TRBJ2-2	TGTGCCAGCAGCTTCGGGGTTTCGGCCGGGGAGCTGTTTTTT	CASSFGVSAGELFF
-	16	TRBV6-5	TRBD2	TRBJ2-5	TGTGCCAGCAGTTACTCCCCCCCCGGGGGAGGGGAGACCCAGTACTTC	CASSYSPPGGGETQYF
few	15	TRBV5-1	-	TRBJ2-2	TGCGCCAGCAGCTTGGGTGACGAGGGCATCGGGGAGCTGTTTTTT	CASSLGDEGIGELFF
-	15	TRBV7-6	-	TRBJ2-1	TGTGCCAGCAGCTCGGAACTAAATACCTACAATGAGCAGTTCTTC	CASSSELNTYNEQFF
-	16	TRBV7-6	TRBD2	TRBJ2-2	TGTGCCAGCAGCTTAGTCCCTAGCGGGATGTCCGGGGAGCTGTTTTTT	CASSLVPSGMSGELFF
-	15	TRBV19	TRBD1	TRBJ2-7	TGTGCCAGTAGTATAGGCAGGGGGTACGACTACGAGCAGTACTTC	CASSIGRGYDYEQYF
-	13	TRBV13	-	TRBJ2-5	TGTGCCAGCAGCTTAGATAACCAAGAGACCCAGTACTTC	CASSLDNQETQYF
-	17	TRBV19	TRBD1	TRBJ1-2	TGTGCCAGTAGTATATCAAGGACGAGAGGGGGCTGGTATGGCTACACCTTC	CASSISRTRGGWYGYTF
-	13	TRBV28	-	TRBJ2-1	TGTGCCAGCAGTTTACCTCCCATGAGGGAGCAGTTCTTC	CASSLPPMREQFF
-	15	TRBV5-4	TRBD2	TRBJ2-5	TGTGCCAGCAGCTTAGCGGGGGGGTCCCAAGAGACCCAGTACTTC	CASSLAGGSQETQYF
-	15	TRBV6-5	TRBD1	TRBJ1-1	TGTGCCAGCAGGCGACAGGGGGCCCTGAACACTGAAGCTTTCTTT	CASRRQGALNTEAFF
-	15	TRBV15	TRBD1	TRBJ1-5	TGTGCCACCAGCCGGGACAGGGTCGGCAATCAGCCCCAGCATTTT	CATSRDRVGNQPQHF
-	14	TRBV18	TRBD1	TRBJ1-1	TGTGCCAGCTCACGACAGGGTTCGAACACTGAAGCTTTCTTT	CASSRQGSNTEAFF
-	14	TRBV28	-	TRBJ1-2	TGTGCCAGCAGTTATCGGCGAGGCTACTATGGCTACACCTTC	CASSYRRGYYGYTF
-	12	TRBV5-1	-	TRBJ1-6	TGCGCCAGCAGCTTGGGGCCTCCACCCCTCCACTTT	CASSLGPPPLHF
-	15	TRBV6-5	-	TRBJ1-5	TGTGCCAGCAAGAATGTGGCGAGGGGCAATCAGCCCCAGCATTTT	CASKNVARGNQPQHF
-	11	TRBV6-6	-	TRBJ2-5	TGTGCCAGCAGTTACAGCGAGACCCAGTACTTC	CASSYSETQYF
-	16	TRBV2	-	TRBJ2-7	TGTGCCAGCAGTGCCTTGTCGGGGGGACAATCCTACGAGCAGTACTTC	CASSALSGGQSYEQYF
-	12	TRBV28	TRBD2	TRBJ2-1	TGTGCCAGCAGTTTAGTGGGAGGGGAGCAGTTCTTC	CASSLVGGEQFF
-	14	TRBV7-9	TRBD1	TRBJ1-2	TGTGCCAGCAGCTTAACAGGGGGGGACTATGGCTACACCTTC	CASSLTGGDYGYTF
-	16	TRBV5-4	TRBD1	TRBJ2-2	TGTGCCAGCGAAGGGCAGGGGGCGGTCGGGGCCGGGGAGCTGTTTTTT	CASEGQGAVGAGELFF
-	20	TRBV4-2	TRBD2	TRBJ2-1	TGTGCCAGCAGCCCAAGGTATTCTAGCGGGGGGCCGAGCTCCTACAATGAGCAGTTCTTC	CASSPRYSSGGPSSYNEQFF
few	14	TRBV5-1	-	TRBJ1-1	TGCGCCAGCAGCTTGGGAGGTATGAACACTGAAGCTTTCTTT	CASSLGGMNTEAFF
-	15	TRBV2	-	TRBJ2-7	TGTGCCAGCAGTGAAGGTAGGCAGGTGGGCGACGAGCAGTACTTC	CASSEGRQVGDEQYF
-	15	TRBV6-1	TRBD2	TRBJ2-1	TGTGCCAGCAGTGATATAGCGGGAGGGCTCAATGAGCAGTTCTTC	CASSDIAGGLNEQFF
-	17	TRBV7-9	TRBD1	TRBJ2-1	TGTGCCAGCAGCTCCTTGACAGGGACGAACTCCTACAATGAGCAGTTCTTC	CASSSLTGTNSYNEQFF